This T cell receptor (beta chain) was captured in a study of cytomegalovirus exposure and HLA in healthy donors. Findings and caveats of the study: The tendency of first-cohort TCR clusters to co-occur in the 120 validation repertoires was identified by a subsequent analysis.

On this clone: Its antigen remains unknown.

The data were produced by immunoSEQ multiplex PCR, yet TCRdb's version contains in-frame clones alone and is incomplete. The sample carries roughly 300,000 clones, approximately 87% recorded once. V lost 8 bases, J lost 0 bases, and 10 bases lay in between. This CDR3 spans 13 amino acids. The germline CDR1 and CDR2 sequences are MGHDK and SYGVNS. This clonotype was obtained from a woman younger than 35 in good health and CMV-seronegative. Sequencing was done on a sample of PBMCs. The J gene is TRBJ1-1, the V gene TRBV25-1, with D possibly TRBD1 on 5 matching bases. CDR3: CASGHAVNTEAFF. CDR3 DNA: TGTGCCAGCGGACACGCCGTGAACACTGAAGCTTTCTTT. Based on the CDR3 plus reference TRBV25-1 and TRBJ1-1, the full variable domain is EADIYQTPRYLVIGTGKKITLECSQTMGHDKMYWYQQDPGMELHLIHYSYGVNSTEKGDLSSESTVSRIRTEHFPLTLESARPSHTSQYLCASGHAVNTEAFFGQGTRLTVV.